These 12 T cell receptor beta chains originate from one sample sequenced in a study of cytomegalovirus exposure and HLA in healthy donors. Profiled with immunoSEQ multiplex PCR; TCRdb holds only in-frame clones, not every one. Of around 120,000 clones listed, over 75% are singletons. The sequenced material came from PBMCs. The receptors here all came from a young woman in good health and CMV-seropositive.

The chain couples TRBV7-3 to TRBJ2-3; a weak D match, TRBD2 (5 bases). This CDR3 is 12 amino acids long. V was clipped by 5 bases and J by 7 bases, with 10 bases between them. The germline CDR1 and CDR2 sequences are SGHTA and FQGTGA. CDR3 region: CASSPRGYTQYF. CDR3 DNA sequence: TGTGCCAGCAGCCCACGGGGTTATACGCAGTATTTT. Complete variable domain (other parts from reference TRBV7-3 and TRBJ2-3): GAGVSQTPSNKVTEKGKYVELRCDPISGHTALYWYRQSLGQGPEFLIYFQGTGAADDSGLPNDRFFAVRPEGSVSTLKIQRTERGDSAVYLCASSPRGYTQYFGPGTRLTVL.

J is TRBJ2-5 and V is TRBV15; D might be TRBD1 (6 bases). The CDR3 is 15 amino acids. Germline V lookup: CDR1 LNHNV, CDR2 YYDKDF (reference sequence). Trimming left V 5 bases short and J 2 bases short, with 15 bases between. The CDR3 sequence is CATSEQRGFQETQYF. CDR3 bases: TGTGCCACCAGCGAACAAAGGGGGTTTCAAGAGACCCAGTACTTC.

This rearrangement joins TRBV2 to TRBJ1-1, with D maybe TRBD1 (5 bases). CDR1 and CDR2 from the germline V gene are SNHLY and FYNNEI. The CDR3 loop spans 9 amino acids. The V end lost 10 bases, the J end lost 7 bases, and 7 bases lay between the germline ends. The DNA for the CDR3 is TGTGCCATAGGGGATGAAGCTTTCTTT. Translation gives CAIGDEAFF.

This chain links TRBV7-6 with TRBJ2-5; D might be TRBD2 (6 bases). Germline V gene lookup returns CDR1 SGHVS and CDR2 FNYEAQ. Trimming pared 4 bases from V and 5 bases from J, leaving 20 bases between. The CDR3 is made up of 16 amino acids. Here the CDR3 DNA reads TGTGCCAGCAGCTCACTAAGACCTTCGGGGGAGGAGACCCAGTACTTC. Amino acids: CASSSLRPSGEETQYF. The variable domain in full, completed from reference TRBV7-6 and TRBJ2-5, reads GAGVSQSPRYKVTKRGQDVALRCDPISGHVSLYWYRQALGQGPEFLTYFNYEAQQDKSGLPNDRFSAERPEGSISTLTIQRTEQRDSAMYRCASSSLRPSGEETQYFGPGTRLLVL.

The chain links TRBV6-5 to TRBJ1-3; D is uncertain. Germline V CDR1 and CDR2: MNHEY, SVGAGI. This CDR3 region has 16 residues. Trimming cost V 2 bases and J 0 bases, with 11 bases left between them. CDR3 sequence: CASSYRSILSGNTIYF. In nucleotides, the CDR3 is TGTGCCAGCAGTTACCGCAGTATCCTCTCTGGAAACACCATATATTTT.

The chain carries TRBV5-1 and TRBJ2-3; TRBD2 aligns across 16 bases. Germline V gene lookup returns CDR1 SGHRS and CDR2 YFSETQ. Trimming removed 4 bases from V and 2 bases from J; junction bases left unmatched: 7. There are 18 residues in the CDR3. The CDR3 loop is CASSVGLAGGDLTDTQYF. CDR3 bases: TGCGCCAGCAGCGTGGGACTAGCGGGAGGGGATCTCACAGATACGCAGTATTTT.

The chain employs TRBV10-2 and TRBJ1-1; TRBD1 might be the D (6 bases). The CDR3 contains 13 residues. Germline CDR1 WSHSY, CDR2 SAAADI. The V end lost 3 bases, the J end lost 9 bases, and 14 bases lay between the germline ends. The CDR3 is CASSDGRGQKAFF. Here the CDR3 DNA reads TGCGCCAGCAGTGATGGGAGAGGACAGAAAGCTTTCTTT.

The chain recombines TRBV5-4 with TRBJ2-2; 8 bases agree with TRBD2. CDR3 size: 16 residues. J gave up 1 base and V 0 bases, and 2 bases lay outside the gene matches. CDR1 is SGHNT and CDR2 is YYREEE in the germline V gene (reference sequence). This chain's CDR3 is CASSLGLAGNTGELFF. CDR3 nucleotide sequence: TGTGCCAGCAGCTTGGGGCTAGCGGGGAACACCGGGGAGCTGTTTTTT.

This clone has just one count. The CDR3 loop is CASSQDQLGNTEAFF. CDR3 coding DNA: TGTGCCAGCAGCCAAGATCAACTCGGGAATACTGAAGCTTTCTTT. The chain joins TRBV14 to TRBJ1-1; D is ambiguous. Trimming stripped 0 bases from V and 5 bases from J, with 13 bases between. Germline assignment: CDR1 SGHDN and CDR2 FVKESK. CDR3 length: 15 residues.

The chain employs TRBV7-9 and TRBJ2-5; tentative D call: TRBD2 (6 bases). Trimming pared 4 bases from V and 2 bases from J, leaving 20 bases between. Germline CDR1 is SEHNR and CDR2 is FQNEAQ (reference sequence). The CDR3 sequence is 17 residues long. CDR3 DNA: TGTGCCAGCAGCTGGGCGCGTCCGGGACTTCCACAAGAGACCCAGTACTTC. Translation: CASSWARPGLPQETQYF.

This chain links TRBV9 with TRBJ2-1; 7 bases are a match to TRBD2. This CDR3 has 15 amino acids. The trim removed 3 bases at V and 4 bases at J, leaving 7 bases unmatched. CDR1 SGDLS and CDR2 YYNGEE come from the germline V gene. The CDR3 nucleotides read TGTGCCAGCAGCGCCCAGCGGGGACTATACAATGAGCAGTTCTTC. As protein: CASSAQRGLYNEQFF.

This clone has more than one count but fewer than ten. CDR3 nucleotides: TGTGCCAGCAGCGGACAGGGGGCTGTAAACGAGCAGTACTTC. Amino acids: CASSGQGAVNEQYF. The chain has TRBV5-4 and TRBJ2-7; TRBD1 matches at 11 bases. The CDR3 has 14 residues. V lost 4 bases to trimming and J lost 5 bases; unmatched junction nucleotides: 5. Germline CDR1 reads SGHNT; CDR2 reads YYREEE (reference sequence).